These 4 T cell receptor beta chains share one sample of origin, sequenced in a study of early T cells in non-severe SARS-CoV-2 infection. TCRdb passed the 5' RACE reads through MiXCR, listing each CDR3 protein once. The data contain over 30,000 distinct CDR3 sequences, about 8% of them singletons. The sample here was whole blood, taken at baseline. Receptor source: an adult who was a healthcare worker with PCR-confirmed SARS-CoV-2 infection or an uninfected control (not recorded which).

This clonotype was recorded a few times. The V and J genes are TRBV7-2 and TRBJ2-3; D remains unclear. The germline gives CDR1 SGHTA, CDR2 FQGNSA. With 5 bases removed from V and 6 bases from J, the gap between germline ends came to 9 bases. The CDR3 spans 12 residues. CDR3 loop: CASSLWFDTQYF. DNA for the CDR3: TGTGCCAGCAGCCTATGGTTTGATACGCAGTATTTT.

This chain connects TRBV24-1 to TRBJ1-2; the D gene is possibly TRBD1 (5 bases). Per the germline V gene, CDR1 is KGHDR and CDR2 is SFDVKD. The length of the CDR3 is 13 residues. CDR3 coding DNA: TGTGGGGGCCGGCAGGGTGGTAACTATGGCTACACCTTC. The encoded protein is CGGRQGGNYGYTF.

The genes are TRBV25-1 and TRBJ1-1; D gene uncertain. This CDR3 has 15 residues. Germline-derived CDR1 and CDR2 are MGHDK and SYGVNS. Trimming removed 3 bases from V and 6 bases from J, with 17 bases in between. In DNA form, the CDR3 reads TGTGCCAGCAGTGACCTAGACACCCGGAGGGCTGAAGCTTTCTTT. Translating it yields CASSDLDTRRAEAFF.

J is TRBJ2-5 and V is TRBV28, with 7 bases identical to TRBD1. The V and J ends lost 3 bases and 2 bases, in that order; junction bases with no gene match: 3. Germline CDR1 MDHEN, CDR2 SYDVKM. This CDR3 contains 14 residues. CDR3 region: CASSLGQLQETQYF. The CDR3 DNA sequence: TGTGCCAGCAGTTTGGGACAGCTACAAGAGACCCAGTACTTC.